Each of the 25 T cell receptor beta chains below was sequenced from the same sample in a study of blood T cell repertoires in COVID-19. Sequencing used immunoSEQ multiplex PCR; TCRdb keeps in-frame clones, though not all of them. The data show 37,000 or so clones, 81% seen once. Sample: peripheral blood. The receptors shown here come from a man older than 75 with active or convalescent COVID-19.

This chain joins TRBV3-1 (or the pseudogene TRBV3-2) and TRBJ1-3, with 7 bases that match TRBD1. V was pared by 4 bases and J by 0 bases, with 3 bases of the junction left unmatched. Germline-derived CDR1 and CDR2 are LGHDT and YNNKEL (reference sequence). CDR3 length equals 15 residues. This chain's CDR3 is CASSLGQYSGNTIYF. CDR3 coding DNA: TGTGCCAGCAGCCTGGGACAGTACTCTGGAAACACCATATATTTT.

The chain couples TRBV11-2 to TRBJ2-7; TRBD1 matches 10 bases. Germline CDR1 SGHAT, CDR2 FQNNGV. The trim removed 2 bases at V and 5 bases at J, leaving 6 bases unmatched. The CDR3 is 15 residues long. The CDR3 DNA follows: TGTGCCAGCAGCTTAACCGGGACAGGGGAGGACGAGCAGTACTTC. This codes for CASSLTGTGEDEQYF.

The chain uses TRBV13 and TRBJ2-6; the D gene is possibly TRBD1 (5 bases). V was pared by 5 bases and J by 0 bases, with 8 bases between. Germline CDR1 is PRHDT and CDR2 is FYEKMQ (reference sequence). There are 15 residues in the CDR3. The CDR3 coding sequence is TGTGCCAGCAGCATGCAGGGCTCTGGGGCCAACGTCCTGACTTTC. Protein sequence: CASSMQGSGANVLTF.

The chain links TRBV3-1 (or the pseudogene TRBV3-2) to TRBJ1-2; D might be TRBD1 (6 bases). Germline assignment: CDR1 LGHDT and CDR2 YNNKEL (reference sequence). V was pared by 1 base and J by 2 bases, with 14 bases between. The CDR3 spans 16 residues. For the CDR3, the DNA is TGTGCCAGCAGCCAAGGGGTACAGGGTGGGAACTATGGCTACACCTTC. Its translation: CASSQGVQGGNYGYTF.

V gene TRBV6-6 combines with J gene TRBJ1-6; 8 bases line up with TRBD1. CDR3 length: 19 residues. Germline V gene lookup returns CDR1 MNHNY and CDR2 SVGAGI (reference sequence). Germline trimming cut 5 bases from V and 3 bases from J; bases unmatched to any gene: 15. The CDR3 DNA reads as TGTGCCAGCAGTCCTAGAACTTCTGGACAGGGTCTCTATAATTCACCCCTCCACTTT. Protein sequence: CASSPRTSGQGLYNSPLHF.

The V and J genes are TRBV6-1 and TRBJ1-2; D might be TRBD1 (5 bases). CDR3 size: 13 residues. V was trimmed by 2 bases and J by 7 bases, leaving 11 bases between them. Germline V gene data show CDR1 as MNHNS and CDR2 as SASEGT. The CDR3 DNA reads as TGTGCCAGCAGTGAACAGGGTCTCGGTGGCTACACCTTC. It translates to CASSEQGLGGYTF.

V and J are TRBV9 and TRBJ2-1; a possible D gene is TRBD2 (5 bases). The V and J ends lost 2 bases and 6 bases respectively, with 9 bases between them. This CDR3 has 13 residues. The germline V gene has CDR1 SGDLS and CDR2 YYNGEE. The CDR3 protein is CASSVSGINEQFF. The CDR3 DNA follows: TGTGCCAGCAGCGTTTCGGGGATCAATGAGCAGTTCTTC. Full variable domain (outside the CDR3, taken from reference TRBV9 and TRBJ2-1): DSGVTQTPKHLITATGQRVTLRCSPRSGDLSVYWYQQSLDQGLQFLIQYYNGEERAKGNILERFSAQQFPDLHSELNLSSLELGDSALYFCASSVSGINEQFFGPGTRLTVL.

This rearrangement joins TRBV10-3 to TRBJ2-1; TRBD1 matches 7 bases. The CDR3 loop spans 12 amino acids. V gave up 4 bases and J gave up 6 bases; unmatched junction bases: 0. The germline CDR1 and CDR2 sequences are ENHRY and SYGVKD. As DNA, the CDR3 is TGTGCCATCAGTGGACAGGGCAATGAGCAGTTCTTC. It translates to CAISGQGNEQFF.

The CDR3 DNA reads TGTGCCAGCAGTCGGGACATGAATCAGCCCCAGCATTTT. Translated, it gives CASSRDMNQPQHF. The J gene is TRBJ1-5, the V gene TRBV27; possible D gene TRBD1, 6 bases. Trimming took off 5 bases at V and 4 bases at J, with 9 bases between the two ends. CDR3 length: 13 amino acids. Germline values: CDR1 MNHEY, CDR2 SMNVEV (reference sequence).

This clone was observed a few times. The rearrangement links TRBV10-3 to TRBJ2-7; 9 positions agree with TRBD1. The CDR3 totals 12 residues. The germline V gene encodes CDR1 ENHRY and CDR2 SYGVKD. V shed 10 bases and J 3 bases; nucleotides not matched to a gene: 4. CDR3 sequence: CATSGQGYEQYF. The DNA of the CDR3 is TGTGCCACTTCGGGACAGGGCTACGAGCAGTACTTC.

J is TRBJ2-7 and V is TRBV5-4; 8 bases line up with TRBD1. Germline CDR1 reads SGHNT; CDR2 reads YYREEE (reference sequence). The CDR3 is 15 residues long. J was trimmed by 3 bases and V by 3 bases; bases with no gene match: 8. CDR3 protein: CASSSPGQGFYEQYF. The CDR3 region has the DNA TGTGCCAGCAGCTCCCCCGGACAGGGTTTCTACGAGCAGTACTTC. The full variable domain, its missing parts supplied by reference TRBV5-4 and TRBJ2-7, is ETGVTQSPTHLIKTRGQQVTLRCSSQSGHNTVSWYQQALGQGPQFIFQYYREEENGRGNFPPRFSGLQFPNYSSELNVNALELDDSALYLCASSSPGQGFYEQYFGPGTRLTVT.

The chain recombines TRBV3-1 (or the pseudogene TRBV3-2) with TRBJ2-5; weak D call: TRBD2 (5 bases). Between the trimmed V and J ends, which lost 1 base and 1 base, there was a span of 10 bases. The CDR3 is 15 amino acids. The germline V gene has CDR1 LGHDT and CDR2 YNNKEL (reference sequence). CDR3 sequence (DNA): TGTGCCAGCAGCCAAGTAGGCGGGCTCCAAGAGACCCAGTACTTC. Translation: CASSQVGGLQETQYF.

The chain combines TRBV7-9 with TRBJ2-3, with 7 bases aligning to TRBD2. This CDR3 is 16 amino acids long. The V gene end was trimmed by 1 base and the J gene end by 1 base; junction bases not matched to a gene: 5. Per the germline V gene, CDR1 is SEHNR and CDR2 is FQNEAQ (reference sequence). The CDR3 reads CASSLGASGGTDTQYF. CDR3 in DNA: TGTGCCAGCAGCTTAGGAGCTAGCGGAGGCACAGATACGCAGTATTTT.

The CDR3 sequence: CASSPSGGYEQYF. The CDR3 nucleotides read TGTGCCAGCAGCCCCTCTGGGGGGTACGAGCAGTACTTC. The chain combines TRBV7-3 with TRBJ2-7; maybe TRBD2 (6 bases). Trimming left V 5 bases short and J 4 bases short, with 12 bases between. This CDR3 is built from 13 residues. The germline gives CDR1 SGHTA, CDR2 FQGTGA.

The rearrangement links TRBV9 to TRBJ1-1, with 7 bases aligning to TRBD1. Germline CDR1 SGDLS, CDR2 YYNGEE. Unmatched junction bases numbered 13, after V lost 3 bases and J lost 8 bases. The CDR3 has 15 amino acids. CDR3 protein: CASSALASIQGEAFF. CDR3 bases: TGTGCCAGCAGCGCCTTAGCCTCGATACAGGGGGAAGCTTTCTTT.

The chain is built from TRBV5-6 and TRBJ2-3; D remains unclear. This CDR3 comprises 13 residues. Trimming pared 1 base from V and 4 bases from J, leaving 7 bases between. Germline V gene sequence: CDR1 SGHDT, CDR2 YYEEEE. The CDR3 DNA follows: TGTGCCAGCAGCTTGCCCTCAGCAGATACGCAGTATTTT. It specifies CASSLPSADTQYF.

This chain connects TRBV7-2 to TRBJ2-5, with a possible D match to TRBD2 (5 bases). Germline CDR1 is SGHTA and CDR2 is FQGNSA. The CDR3 has 15 residues. Trimming took off 0 bases at V and 2 bases at J, with 10 bases between the two ends. The DNA of the CDR3 is TGTGCCAGCAGCTTAGCGGCTAGCCAACAAGAGACCCAGTACTTC. It yields the protein CASSLAASQQETQYF.

V usage is TRBV30 and J usage is TRBJ1-6; D not resolved. The CDR3 totals 14 residues. The V gene lost 5 bases and the J gene lost 6 bases, with 14 bases spanning the gap. CDR1 GTSNPN and CDR2 SVGIG come from the germline V gene (reference sequence). The CDR3 DNA sequence: TGTGCCTGGCGCCGGGAGGGTGGTAATTCACCCCTCCACTTT. It is translated as CAWRREGGNSPLHF.

The chain has TRBV2 and TRBJ2-3; D unresolved. This CDR3 has 17 amino acids. Trimming stripped 4 bases from V and 0 bases from J, with 17 bases between. Germline lookup yields CDR1 SNHLY and CDR2 FYNNEI. CDR3 sequence (DNA): TGTGCCAGCAGTGTCAGGAAAGATACCCCTAGCACAGATACGCAGTATTTT. Translated: CASSVRKDTPSTDTQYF.

The V call is TRBV18, the J call TRBJ1-2; D may be TRBD1 (5 bases). Deletions cut 0 bases from V and 2 bases from J, with 7 bases between. Germline CDR1 reads KGHSH; CDR2 reads LQKENI. CDR3 length: 14 residues. CDR3 residues: CASSPPGLNYGYTF. CDR3 nucleotide sequence: TGTGCCAGCTCACCACCGGGACTCAACTATGGCTACACCTTC.

This clone has more than one count but fewer than ten. This chain joins TRBV11-2 and TRBJ2-7; 7 nucleotides agree with TRBD2. The germline V gene encodes CDR1 SGHAT and CDR2 FQNNGV. CDR3 length: 13 amino acids. CDR3: CASEAGANYEQYF. In nucleotides, the CDR3 is TGTGCAAGCGAGGCGGGAGCGAACTACGAGCAGTACTTC. The whole variable domain, filled in from reference TRBV11-2 and TRBJ2-7, reads EAGVAQSPRYKIIEKRQSVAFWCNPISGHATLYWYQQILGQGPKLLIQFQNNGVVDDSQLPKDRFSAERLKGVDSTLKIQPAKLEDSAVYLCASEAGANYEQYFGPGTRLTVT.

This clone was recorded only once. V usage is TRBV6-5 and J usage is TRBJ1-4; tentatively, D is TRBD1 (6 bases). Trimming removed 8 bases at V and 6 bases at J, with 16 bases between. CDR3 length: 14 amino acids. Looked up from germline, CDR1 is MNHEY and CDR2 is SVGAGI. Here the CDR3 DNA reads TGTGCCAGCGGAGGGGGGGGGCTGGATGAAAAACTGTTTTTT. This translates into CASGGGGLDEKLFF.

This clone was detected a few times. The rearrangement joins TRBV7-2 to TRBJ1-3; no reliable D call. Germline lookup yields CDR1 SGHTA and CDR2 FQGNSA. The CDR3 covers 16 residues. The germline V and J ends were trimmed by 1 base and 0 bases, with 10 bases remaining between them. CDR3 sequence reads: CASSLDSPASGNTIYF. The CDR3 coding sequence is TGTGCCAGCAGCTTAGACAGTCCCGCCTCTGGAAACACCATATATTTT.

This clone was found once. The chain couples TRBV4-3 to TRBJ1-1; D gene ambiguous. The CDR3 contains 15 residues. Deletions cut 0 bases from V and 5 bases from J, with 13 bases between. Germline V CDR1 and CDR2: LGHNA, YSLEER. The CDR3 here is CASSQDQGSGTEAFF. The CDR3 nucleotides read TGCGCCAGCAGCCAAGATCAAGGATCGGGGACTGAAGCTTTCTTT.

V usage is TRBV4-2 and J usage is TRBJ2-3; TRBD1 aligns across 9 bases. Trimming at V came to 4 bases and at J to 6 bases, leaving 2 bases not matched to a gene. Germline V CDR1 and CDR2: LGHNA, YNFKEQ. The CDR3 length is 13 residues. Written as DNA, the CDR3 is TGTGCCAGCAGCCTTGACAGGGGGGATACGCAGTATTTT. Encoded protein: CASSLDRGDTQYF.